This T cell receptor beta chain was identified during a study of blood T cell repertoires in COVID-19. Study-level background: Samples taken during acute and convalescent COVID-19 were collected in the United States, Italy and Spain. PBMCs, B-cell-depleted T cells, or T cells provided the cDNA or gDNA that made up the material.

Authors' processing steps: By means of reference gene primer amplification, nucleated cell counts were estimated. Data came from immunoSEQ multiplex PCR; TCRdb stores just in-frame clones and leaves some out. V, J and clone size derive from that table, while D and trimming were established from the DNA sequence. The sample shows tens of thousands of clones, 84% of them seen only once. The CDR3 is made up of 15 amino acids. The J segment lost 4 bases and the V segment lost 6 bases, leaving 7 bases of the junction unmatched. The germline V gene has CDR1 LNHDA and CDR2 SQIVND (reference sequence). The V and J genes are TRBV19 and TRBJ2-1; TRBD2 matches at 9 bases. The source material was peripheral blood. The source of this sequence is a human donor in a cohort sampled during active COVID-19. The chain's CDR3 is CASSPTSGVYNEQFF. As DNA, the CDR3 is TGTGCCAGTAGCCCGACTAGCGGAGTATACAATGAGCAGTTCTTC.